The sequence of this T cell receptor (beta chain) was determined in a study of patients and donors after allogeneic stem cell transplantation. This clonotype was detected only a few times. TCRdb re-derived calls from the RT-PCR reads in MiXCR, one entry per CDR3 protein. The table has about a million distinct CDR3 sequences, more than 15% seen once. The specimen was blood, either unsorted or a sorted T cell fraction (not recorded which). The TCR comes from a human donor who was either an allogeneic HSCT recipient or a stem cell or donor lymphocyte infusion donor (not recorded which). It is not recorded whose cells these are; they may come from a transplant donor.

The CDR3 DNA reads TGTGCCAGCAGCTCCCCCGGGATTAACACCGGGGAGCTGTTTTTT. Its protein is CASSSPGINTGELFF. The V and J genes are TRBV9 and TRBJ2-2; TRBD2 is a possible D gene (5 bases). V lost 4 bases, J lost 2 bases, and 12 bases lay in between. This CDR3 contains 15 residues. Germline V gene data show CDR1 as SGDLS and CDR2 as YYNGEE.